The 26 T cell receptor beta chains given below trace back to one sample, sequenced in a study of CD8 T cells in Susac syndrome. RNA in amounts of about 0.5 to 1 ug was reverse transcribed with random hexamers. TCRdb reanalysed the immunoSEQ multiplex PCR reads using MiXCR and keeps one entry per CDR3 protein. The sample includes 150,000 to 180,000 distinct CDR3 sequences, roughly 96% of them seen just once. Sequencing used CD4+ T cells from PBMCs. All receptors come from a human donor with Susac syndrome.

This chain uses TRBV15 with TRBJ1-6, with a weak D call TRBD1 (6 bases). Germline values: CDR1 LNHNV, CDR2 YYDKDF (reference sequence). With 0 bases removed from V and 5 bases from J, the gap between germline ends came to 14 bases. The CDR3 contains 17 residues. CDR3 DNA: TGTGCCACCAGCAGAGAAAACAGGGTTCTGGATAATTCACCCCTCCACTTT. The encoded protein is CATSRENRVLDNSPLHF.

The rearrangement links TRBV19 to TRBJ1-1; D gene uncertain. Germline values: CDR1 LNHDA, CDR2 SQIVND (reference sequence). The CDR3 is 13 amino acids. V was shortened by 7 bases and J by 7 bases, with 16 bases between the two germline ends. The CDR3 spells CASTYSEAVEAFF. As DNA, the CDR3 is TGTGCCAGTACCTATTCGGAGGCCGTTGAAGCTTTCTTT.

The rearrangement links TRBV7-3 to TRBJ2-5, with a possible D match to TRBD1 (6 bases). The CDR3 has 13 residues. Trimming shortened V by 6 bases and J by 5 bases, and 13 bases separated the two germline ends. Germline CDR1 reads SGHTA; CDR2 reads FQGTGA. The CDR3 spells CASSLGGLETQYF. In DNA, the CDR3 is TGTGCCAGCAGTTTAGGGGGTTTGGAGACCCAGTACTTC.

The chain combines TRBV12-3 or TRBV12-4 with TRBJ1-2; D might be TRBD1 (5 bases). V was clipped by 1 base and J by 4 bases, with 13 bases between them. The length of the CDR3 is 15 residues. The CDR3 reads CASSLDRLRIYGYTF. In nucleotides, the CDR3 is TGTGCCAGCAGTTTAGACAGGTTACGGATCTATGGCTACACCTTC.

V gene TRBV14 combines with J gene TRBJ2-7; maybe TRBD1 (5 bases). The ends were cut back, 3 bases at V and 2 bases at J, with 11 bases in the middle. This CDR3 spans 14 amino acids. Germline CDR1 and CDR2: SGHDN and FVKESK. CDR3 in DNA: TGTGCCAGCAGCCATAGGGGTCTAGCCTACGAGCAGTACTTC. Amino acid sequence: CASSHRGLAYEQYF.

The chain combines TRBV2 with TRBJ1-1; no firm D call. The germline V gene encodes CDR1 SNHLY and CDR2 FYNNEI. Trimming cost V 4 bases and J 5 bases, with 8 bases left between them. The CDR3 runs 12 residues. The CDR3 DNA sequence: TGTGCCAGCAGTGTTGGGCAGACTGAAGCTTTCTTT. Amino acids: CASSVGQTEAFF.

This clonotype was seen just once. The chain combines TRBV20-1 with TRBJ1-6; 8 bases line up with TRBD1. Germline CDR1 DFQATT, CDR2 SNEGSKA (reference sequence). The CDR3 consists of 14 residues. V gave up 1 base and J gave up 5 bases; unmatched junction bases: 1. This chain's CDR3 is CSARGQGNNSPLHF. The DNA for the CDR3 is TGCAGTGCTAGAGGACAGGGGAATAATTCACCCCTCCACTTT.

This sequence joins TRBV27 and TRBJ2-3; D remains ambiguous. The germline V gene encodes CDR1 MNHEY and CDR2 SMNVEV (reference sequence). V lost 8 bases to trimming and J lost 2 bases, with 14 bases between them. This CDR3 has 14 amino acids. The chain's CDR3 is CASRRAQYTDTQYF. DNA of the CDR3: TGTGCCAGCCGTAGGGCGCAATACACAGATACGCAGTATTTT.

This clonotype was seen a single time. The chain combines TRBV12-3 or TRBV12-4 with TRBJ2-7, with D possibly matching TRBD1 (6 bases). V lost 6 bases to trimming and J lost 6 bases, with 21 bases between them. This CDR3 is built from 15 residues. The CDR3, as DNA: TGTGCCAGCAGCCCCCAGGTCCTGGGGGCGAGCGAGCAGTACTTC. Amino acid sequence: CASSPQVLGASEQYF.

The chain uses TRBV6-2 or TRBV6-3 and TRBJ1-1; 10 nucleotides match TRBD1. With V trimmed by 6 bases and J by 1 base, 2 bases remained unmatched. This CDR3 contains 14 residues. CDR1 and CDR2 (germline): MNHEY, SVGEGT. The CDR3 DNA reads TGTGCCAGCAGGAGGGACAGGGGGAACACTGAAGCTTTCTTT. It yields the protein CASRRDRGNTEAFF.

CDR3 nucleotides: TGCAGTGCTAGAGAGTCGACACTGATGAACACTGAAGCTTTCTTT. It yields the protein CSARESTLMNTEAFF. This chain connects TRBV20-1 to TRBJ1-1; D call uncertain. The CDR3 contains 15 residues. Germline V gives CDR1 DFQATT, CDR2 SNEGSKA (reference sequence). The V gene lost 0 bases and the J gene lost 0 bases, with 11 bases spanning the gap.

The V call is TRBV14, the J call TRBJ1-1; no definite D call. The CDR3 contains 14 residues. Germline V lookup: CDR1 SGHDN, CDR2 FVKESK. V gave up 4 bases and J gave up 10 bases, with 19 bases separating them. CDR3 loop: CASSRPGPGQVAFF. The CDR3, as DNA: TGTGCCAGCAGCCGCCCGGGCCCCGGGCAGGTAGCTTTCTTT.

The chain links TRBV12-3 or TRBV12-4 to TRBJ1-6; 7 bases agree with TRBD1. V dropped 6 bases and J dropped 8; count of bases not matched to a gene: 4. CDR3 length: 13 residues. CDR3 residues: CASRQGMDSPLHF. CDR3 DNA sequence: TGTGCCAGCAGACAGGGGATGGATTCACCCCTCCACTTT.

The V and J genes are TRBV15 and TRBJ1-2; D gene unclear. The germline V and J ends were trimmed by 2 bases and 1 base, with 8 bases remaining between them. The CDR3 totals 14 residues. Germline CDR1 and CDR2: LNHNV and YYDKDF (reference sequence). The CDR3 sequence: CATSRTGINYGYTF. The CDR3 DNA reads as TGTGCCACCAGCAGAACGGGGATTAACTATGGCTACACCTTC.

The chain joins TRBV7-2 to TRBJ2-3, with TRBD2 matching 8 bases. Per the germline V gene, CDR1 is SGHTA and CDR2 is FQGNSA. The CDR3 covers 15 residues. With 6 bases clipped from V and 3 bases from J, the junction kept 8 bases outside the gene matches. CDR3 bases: TGTGCCAGCAGTAATAGCGGGGTGAGGACAGATACGCAGTATTTT. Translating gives CASSNSGVRTDTQYF.

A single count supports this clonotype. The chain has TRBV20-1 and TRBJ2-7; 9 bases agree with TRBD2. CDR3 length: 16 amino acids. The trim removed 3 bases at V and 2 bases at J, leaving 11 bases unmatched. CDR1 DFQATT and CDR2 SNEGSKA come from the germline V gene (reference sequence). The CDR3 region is CSASDGSGGPAYEQYF. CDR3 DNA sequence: TGCAGTGCTAGCGATGGTAGCGGGGGACCGGCCTACGAGCAGTACTTC.

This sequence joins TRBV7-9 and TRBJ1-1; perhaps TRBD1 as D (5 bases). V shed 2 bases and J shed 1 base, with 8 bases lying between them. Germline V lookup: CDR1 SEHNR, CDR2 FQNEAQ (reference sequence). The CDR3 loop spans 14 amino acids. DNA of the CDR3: TGTGCCAGCAGCTTATCAGGACAGAACACTGAAGCTTTCTTT. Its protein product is CASSLSGQNTEAFF. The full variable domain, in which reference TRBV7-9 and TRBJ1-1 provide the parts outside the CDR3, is DTGVSQNPRHKITKRGQNVTFRCDPISEHNRLYWYRQTLGQGPEFLTYFQNEAQLEKSRLLSDRFSAERPKGSFSTLEIQRTEQGDSAMYLCASSLSGQNTEAFFGQGTRLTVV.

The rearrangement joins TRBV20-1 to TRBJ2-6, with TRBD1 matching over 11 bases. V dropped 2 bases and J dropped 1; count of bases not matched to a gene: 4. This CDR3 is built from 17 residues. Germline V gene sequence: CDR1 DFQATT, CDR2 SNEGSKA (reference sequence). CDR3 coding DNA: TGCAGTGCTAGACTCGGGACAGGGGGGTCTGGGGCCAACGTCCTGACTTTC. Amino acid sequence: CSARLGTGGSGANVLTF.

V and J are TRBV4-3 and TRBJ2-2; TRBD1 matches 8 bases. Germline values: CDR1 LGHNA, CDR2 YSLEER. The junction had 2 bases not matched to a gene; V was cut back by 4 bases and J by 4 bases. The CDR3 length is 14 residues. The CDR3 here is CASSRQGRTGELFF. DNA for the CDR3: TGCGCCAGCAGCCGACAGGGGCGCACCGGGGAGCTGTTTTTT.

The CDR3 nucleotides are TGCAGTGCCGGCGGAGGGGACTACGAGCAGTACTTC. Translated: CSAGGGDYEQYF. The V gene is TRBV20-1, the J gene TRBJ2-7; D perhaps matches TRBD2 (6 bases). The CDR3 totals 12 residues. Germline loops: CDR1 DFQATT, CDR2 SNEGSKA (reference sequence). The germline V and J ends were trimmed by 6 bases and 3 bases, with 12 bases remaining between them.

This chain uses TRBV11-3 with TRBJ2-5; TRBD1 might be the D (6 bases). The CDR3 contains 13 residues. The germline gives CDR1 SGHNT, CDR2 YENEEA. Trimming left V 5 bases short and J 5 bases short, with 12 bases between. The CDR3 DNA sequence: TGTGCCAGCAGCCGAACAGGGTGGGAGACCCAGTACTTC. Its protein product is CASSRTGWETQYF.

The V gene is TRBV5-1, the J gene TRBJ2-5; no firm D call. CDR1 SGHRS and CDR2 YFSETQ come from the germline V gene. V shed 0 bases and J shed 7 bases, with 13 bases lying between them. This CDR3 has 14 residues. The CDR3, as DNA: TGCGCCAGCAGCTTGGTAGCCGGGTTGGGGACCCAGTACTTC. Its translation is CASSLVAGLGTQYF.

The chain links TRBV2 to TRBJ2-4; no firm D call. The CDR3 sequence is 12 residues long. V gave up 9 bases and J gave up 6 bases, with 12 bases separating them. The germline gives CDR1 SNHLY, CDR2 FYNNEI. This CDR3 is CASSWELNIQYF. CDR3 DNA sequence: TGTGCCAGTTCGTGGGAACTAAACATTCAGTACTTC. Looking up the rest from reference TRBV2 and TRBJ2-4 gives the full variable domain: EPEVTQTPSHQVTQMGQEVILRCVPISNHLYFYWYRQILGQKVEFLVSFYNNEISEKSEIFDDQFSVERPDGSNFTLKIRSTKLEDSAMYFCASSWELNIQYFGAGTRLSVL.

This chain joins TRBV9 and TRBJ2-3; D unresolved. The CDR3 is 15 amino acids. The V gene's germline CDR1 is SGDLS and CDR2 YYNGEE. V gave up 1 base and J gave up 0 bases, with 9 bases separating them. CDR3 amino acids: CASSVLAASTDTQYF. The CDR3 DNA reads TGTGCCAGCAGCGTACTCGCCGCTAGCACAGATACGCAGTATTTT.

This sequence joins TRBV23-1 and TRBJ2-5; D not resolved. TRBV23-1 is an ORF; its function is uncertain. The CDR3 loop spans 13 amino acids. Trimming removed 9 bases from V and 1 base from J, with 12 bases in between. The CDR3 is CARPTHLQETQYF. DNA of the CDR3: TGCGCCAGGCCAACACACCTCCAAGAGACCCAGTACTTC.

CDR3 residues: CASSRVAAQETQYF. CDR3 nucleotides: TGTGCCAGCAGCAGAGTAGCAGCCCAAGAGACCCAGTACTTC. The V gene is TRBV5-4, the J gene TRBJ2-5; D is ambiguous. The CDR3 contains 14 residues. V gave up 4 bases and J gave up 1 base, with 11 bases separating them. Germline V gives CDR1 SGHNT, CDR2 YYREEE (reference sequence).